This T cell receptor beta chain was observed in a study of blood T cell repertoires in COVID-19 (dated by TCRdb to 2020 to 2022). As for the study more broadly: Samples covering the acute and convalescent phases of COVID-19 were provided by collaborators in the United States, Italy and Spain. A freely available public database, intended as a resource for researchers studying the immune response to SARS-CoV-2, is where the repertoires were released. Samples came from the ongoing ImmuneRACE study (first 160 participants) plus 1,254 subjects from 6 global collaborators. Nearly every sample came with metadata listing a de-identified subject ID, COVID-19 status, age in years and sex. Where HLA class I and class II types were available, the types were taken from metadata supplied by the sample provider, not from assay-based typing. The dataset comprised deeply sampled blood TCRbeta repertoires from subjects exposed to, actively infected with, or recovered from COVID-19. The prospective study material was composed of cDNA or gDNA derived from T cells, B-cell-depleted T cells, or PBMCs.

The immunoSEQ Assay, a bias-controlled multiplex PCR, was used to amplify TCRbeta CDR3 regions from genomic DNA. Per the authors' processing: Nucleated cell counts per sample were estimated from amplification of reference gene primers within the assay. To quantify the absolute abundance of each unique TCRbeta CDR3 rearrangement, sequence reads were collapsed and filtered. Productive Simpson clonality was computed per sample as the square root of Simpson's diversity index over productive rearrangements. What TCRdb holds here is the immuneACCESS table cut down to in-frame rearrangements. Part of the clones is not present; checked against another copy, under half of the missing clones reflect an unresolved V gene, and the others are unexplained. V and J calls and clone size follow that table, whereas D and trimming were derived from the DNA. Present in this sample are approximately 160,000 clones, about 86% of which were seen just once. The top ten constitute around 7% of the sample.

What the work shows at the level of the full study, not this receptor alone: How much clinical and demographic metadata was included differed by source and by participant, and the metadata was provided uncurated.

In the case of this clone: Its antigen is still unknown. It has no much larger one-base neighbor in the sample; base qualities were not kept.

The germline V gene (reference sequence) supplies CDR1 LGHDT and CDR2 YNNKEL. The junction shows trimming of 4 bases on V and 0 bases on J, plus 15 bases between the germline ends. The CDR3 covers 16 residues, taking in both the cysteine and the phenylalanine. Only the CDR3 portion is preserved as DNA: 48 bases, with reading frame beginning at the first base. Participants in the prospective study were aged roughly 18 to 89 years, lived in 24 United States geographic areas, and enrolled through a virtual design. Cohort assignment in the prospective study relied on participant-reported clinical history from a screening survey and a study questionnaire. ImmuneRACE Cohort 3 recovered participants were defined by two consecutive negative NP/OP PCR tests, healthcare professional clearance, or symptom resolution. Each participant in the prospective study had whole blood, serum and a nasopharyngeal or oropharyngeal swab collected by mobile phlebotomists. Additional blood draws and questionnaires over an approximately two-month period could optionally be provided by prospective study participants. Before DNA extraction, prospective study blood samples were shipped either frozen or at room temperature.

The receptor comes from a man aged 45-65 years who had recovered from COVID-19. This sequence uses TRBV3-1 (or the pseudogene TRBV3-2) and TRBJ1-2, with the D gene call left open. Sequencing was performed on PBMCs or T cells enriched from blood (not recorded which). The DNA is TGTGCCAGCAGCCTGAACGGAGGGAAAGCTAACTATGGCTACACCTTC. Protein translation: CASSLNGGKANYGYTF.